These T cell receptor beta chains were read from a single sample in a study of T cells after yellow fever vaccination. TCRdb redid the calling of the 5' RACE reads with MiXCR, one entry per CDR3 protein. The sample lists over 150,000 distinct CDR3 sequences; 5.5% to 7.5% were seen once. The sample consisted of CD4+ T cells sorted from PBMCs, taken on the day of the first yellow fever vaccination. The receptors were gathered from a young man who received the YFV17D yellow fever vaccine. CDR3s include the opening cysteine and the closing phenylalanine or tryptophan. D genes are given only for firm matches. Size tells how often a clone was seen (once, few, many) or the class of an expanded clone, and some rows leave it out.

clone size	V gene	J gene	CDR3 length	D gene	CDR3 DNA	CDR3 protein
few	TRBV29-1	TRBJ2-2	14	-	TGCAGCGTAAACAGGGGAGGGCACACCGGGGAGCTGTTTTTT	CSVNRGGHTGELFF
many	TRBV24-1	TRBJ2-3	15	TRBD2	TGTGCCACCAGTGATCCGGCTAGCGGTACGGATACGCAGTATTTT	CATSDPASGTDTQYF
many	TRBV5-1	TRBJ2-5	14	TRBD2	TGCGCCAGCAGCTCAGTAGCGGGGAAAGAGACCCAGTACTTC	CASSSVAGKETQYF
many	TRBV14	TRBJ2-7	15	-	TGTGCCAGCAGCCAAACAGGCCGGGAAACCTACGAGCAGTACTTC	CASSQTGRETYEQYF
few	TRBV18	TRBJ2-1	15	TRBD1	TGTGCCAGCTCACCGGGACAGGGGCTGCTCAATGAGCAGTTCTTC	CASSPGQGLLNEQFF
many	TRBV7-2	TRBJ2-1	15	-	TGTGCCAGCAGACCACCGGGGGGCTACTACAATGAGCAGTTCTTC	CASRPPGGYYNEQFF
-	TRBV20-1	TRBJ1-1	11	-	TGCAGTGCTAGAGGGGACGGAGAAGCTTTCTTT	CSARGDGEAFF
many	TRBV5-1	TRBJ2-1	14	TRBD2	TGCGCCAGCAGCTTGCCACTAGCGCTCAATGAGCAGTTCTTC	CASSLPLALNEQFF
many	TRBV7-9	TRBJ1-4	14	-	TGTGCCAGCAGCTTAAGGGGGGACAATGAAAAACTGTTTTTT	CASSLRGDNEKLFF
-	TRBV5-4	TRBJ2-5	15	-	TGTGCCAGCAGCTTACAACTCGGTAGGGGAGAGACCCAGTACTTC	CASSLQLGRGETQYF
-	TRBV12-3/TRBV12-4	TRBJ1-5	15	-	TGTGCCAGCAGTTTACGTCAGAATAGCAATCAGCCCCAGCATTTT	CASSLRQNSNQPQHF
-	TRBV5-1	TRBJ2-1	14	TRBD1	TGCGCCAGCAGCGAGGGCCAAGGGGGCAATGAGCAGTTTTTC	CASSEGQGGNEQFF
many	TRBV6-2/TRBV6-3	TRBJ2-7	14	-	TGTGCCAGCAGTTATCTGGAATCAGATGTGGCGCAGTACTTC	CASSYLESDVAQYF
-	TRBV5-5	TRBJ1-1	14	-	TGTGCCAGCAGCTCGACAGGTTGGATCACTGAAGCTTTCTTT	CASSSTGWITEAFF
many	TRBV7-9	TRBJ1-1	13	-	TGTGCCAGCAGCTTTTGGAGGAACACTGAAGCTTTCTTT	CASSFWRNTEAFF
few	TRBV20-1	TRBJ2-5	14	-	TGCAGTGCTACAAGGGGCCATATCCTGGAGACCCAGTACTTC	CSATRGHILETQYF
many	TRBV12-3/TRBV12-4	TRBJ1-5	15	TRBD1	TGTGCCAGCACCGGGGACAGGGGTAGCAATCAGCCCCAGCATTTT	CASTGDRGSNQPQHF
few	TRBV28	TRBJ2-4	12	-	TGTGCCAGCAGGAGGGACAAAAACATTCAGTACTTC	CASRRDKNIQYF
few	TRBV7-6	TRBJ1-4	15	-	TGTGCCAGCAGTAAGGACTGGGCAACTAATGAAAAACTGTTTTTT	CASSKDWATNEKLFF
many	TRBV5-1	TRBJ2-7	16	-	TGCGCCAGCAGCACCAAGTCAGGGAATGGAGCCTACGAGCAGTACTTC	CASSTKSGNGAYEQYF
-	TRBV4-3	TRBJ1-1	14	TRBD1	TGCGCCAGCAGCCAAGAATTACGTGACAGGGCAGCTTTCTTT	CASSQELRDRAAFF
few	TRBV19	TRBJ1-4	15	-	TGTGCCAGTAGTCCGACCTCCTCATCGAGTGAAAAACTGTTTTTT	CASSPTSSSSEKLFF
few	TRBV12-3/TRBV12-4	TRBJ1-1	13	TRBD1	TGTGCCAGCACCGGGACAGGGGTCTCCGAAGCTTTCTTT	CASTGTGVSEAFF
few	TRBV9	TRBJ2-3	17	TRBD2	TGTGCCAGCAGCAATCCCCGATTAGCGGGGGGACACGGTGTCCTGTATTTT	CASSNPRLAGGHGVLYF
few	TRBV5-5	TRBJ2-4	14	TRBD2	TGTGCCAGCAGCTTGGGCCGGGGAGGGAACATTCAGTACTTC	CASSLGRGGNIQYF
-	TRBV30	TRBJ1-6	12	-	-	CAWSVGPGTKRF
many	TRBV5-1	TRBJ2-3	14	-	TGCGCCAGCAGCTCAGAGGGGACGAGGGATACGCAGTATTTT	CASSSEGTRDTQYF
-	TRBV5-4	TRBJ2-2	15	TRBD1	TGTGCCAGCAGTGCCGGGACAGGGGGGACCGGGGAGCTGTTTTTT	CASSAGTGGTGELFF
-	TRBV5-1	TRBJ1-2	14	TRBD1	TGCGCCAGCAGCTGGAGGGACAGGGTCTATGGCTACACCTTC	CASSWRDRVYGYTF
few	TRBV7-2	TRBJ1-5	14	TRBD1	TGTGCCAGCAGCTCCCACAGGGGAGAACAGCCCCAGCATTTT	CASSSHRGEQPQHF
-	TRBV3-1	TRBJ1-6	18	TRBD1	TGTGCCTCCAGCGGTGGGGGACAGGGTCATTGGGTTGGTTCACCCCTCCACTTT	CASSGGGQGHWVGSPLHF
few	TRBV7-2	TRBJ2-2	16	-	TGTGCCAGCAGCTTAGGCCAGGTGATGAACACCGGGGAGCTGTTTTTT	CASSLGQVMNTGELFF
many	TRBV9	TRBJ1-2	14	-	TGTGCCAGCAGCCCCCACCCAGGGGCCTATGGCTACACCTTC	CASSPHPGAYGYTF
few	TRBV19	TRBJ2-6	21	-	TGTGCCAGTAGTATAATAGTAGGAAGGGGCCCTTCCCGTTCTGGGGCCAACGTCCTGACTTTC	CASSIIVGRGPSRSGANVLTF
few	TRBV20-1	TRBJ2-1	16	TRBD2	TGCAGTGCTAGGGACCCGGCGGGGGGGTCGAACAATGAGCAGTTCTTC	CSARDPAGGSNNEQFF
-	TRBV25-1	TRBJ2-7	13	-	TGTGCCATCAGCGCCGGAAACAACTGCGAGCAGTACTTC	CAISAGNNCEQYF
many	TRBV5-1	TRBJ2-1	17	-	TGCGCCAGCAGCTTGGGGCTCGGGACGTCACCCTACAATGAGCAGTTCTTC	CASSLGLGTSPYNEQFF
-	TRBV28	TRBJ2-5	15	-	TGTGCCAGCAGTCGTCCGGGACTTCCCAAAGAGACCCAGTACTTC	CASSRPGLPKETQYF
-	TRBV28	TRBJ2-6	15	-	TGTGCCAGCAGTCCGGGTAACTCTGGGGCCAACGTCCTGACTTTC	CASSPGNSGANVLTF
many	TRBV28	TRBJ2-3	12	-	TGTGCCAGCAGCGTGACTACAGATACGCAGTATTTT	CASSVTTDTQYF
few	TRBV28	TRBJ1-2	17	-	TGTGCCAGCAGTACCGAGACCGTAAGCTTCACTAACTATGGCTACACCTTC	CASSTETVSFTNYGYTF
-	TRBV7-9	TRBJ2-7	16	TRBD2	TGTGCCAGCAGCCCAGGTCAGCGGGGCGACTCCTACGAGCAGTACTTC	CASSPGQRGDSYEQYF
many	TRBV6-1	TRBJ1-2	16	-	TGTGCCAGCAGTGACGGAGGGGAAGGGGGTAACTATGGCTACACCTTC	CASSDGGEGGNYGYTF
few	TRBV11-2	TRBJ1-1	14	-	TGTGCCAGCAGCGAACAGGTCGGGTACGCTGAAGCTTTCTTT	CASSEQVGYAEAFF
-	TRBV6-1	TRBJ1-5	14	TRBD1	TGTGCCAGCAGGTCCGGGACAGACAATCAGCCCCAGCATTTT	CASRSGTDNQPQHF
few	TRBV11-1	TRBJ1-1	18	-	TGTGCCAGCAACCCCCTCGGATTGGGGGACCGGAGGAACACTGAAGCTTTCTTT	CASNPLGLGDRRNTEAFF
few	TRBV27	TRBJ2-7	18	TRBD2	TGTGCCAGCAGTCCGCTAACCCCAGCAGCGGGGTATTCCTACGAGCAGTACTTC	CASSPLTPAAGYSYEQYF
many	TRBV4-3	TRBJ2-1	14	-	TGCGCCAGCAGCCGCGGGCGTACTAGCAATGAGCAGTTCTTC	CASSRGRTSNEQFF
many	TRBV10-3	TRBJ2-1	18	TRBD1	TGTGCCATCAGTGGACTCTCGGGACAGGCAAGCTCCTACAATGAGCAGTTCTTC	CAISGLSGQASSYNEQFF